This is a list of T cell receptor beta chains from one sample in a study of blood T cell repertoires in COVID-19. Method: immunoSEQ multiplex PCR; TCRdb's copy keeps in-frame clones and lacks some. Among 270,000 or so clones listed, 65% to 90% were seen once. The sequenced material came from peripheral blood. These receptors all stem from a human donor in a cohort sampled during active COVID-19. The CDR3 runs from the conserved cysteine through the conserved F or W. A D gene is named only where the DNA matches it firmly. Clone size is stated in some rows and not others, as once, few, many or a class when expanded.

>TRBJ2-7|NA|TRBV7-2|TRBD2
CASSFGREDYEQYF
TGTGCCAGCAGCTTTGGGAGGGAAGACTACGAGCAGTACTTC
>TRBJ2-1|NA|TRBV4-1|TRBD2
CASSQGEGPGLHNEQFF
TGCGCCAGCAGCCAAGGGGAGGGACCGGGACTACACAATGAGCAGTTCTTC
>TRBJ1-3|NA|TRBV28|TRBD1
CASISGGNSGNTIYF
TGTGCCAGCATCTCAGGGGGGAACTCTGGAAACACCATATATTTT
>TRBJ1-5|NA|TRBV6-5|NA
CASSQDTSNQPQHF
TGTGCCAGCAGCCAGGACACTAGCAATCAGCCCCAGCATTTT
>TRBJ1-5|NA|TRBV28|TRBD1
CASSPTGMSSNQPQHF
TGTGCCAGCAGTCCGACAGGGATGTCCAGCAATCAGCCCCAGCATTTT
>TRBJ2-5|NA|TRBV6-2/TRBV6-3|NA
CASSPHETQYF
TGTGCCAGCAGCCCCCATGAGACCCAGTACTTC
>TRBJ2-1|NA|TRBV7-6|NA
CASSLGGTYNEQFF
TGTGCCAGCAGCTTAGGTGGGACATACAATGAGCAGTTCTTC
>TRBJ2-1|once|TRBV19|NA
CASSIQGSSSYNEQFF
TGTGCCAGTAGTATACAGGGTAGCAGCTCCTACAATGAGCAGTTCTTC
>TRBJ2-7|NA|TRBV7-6|TRBD2
CASSPVLAGGRSSYEQYF
TGTGCCAGCAGCCCCGTGTTAGCGGGAGGCCGCTCTTCCTACGAGCAGTACTTC
>TRBJ2-3|NA|TRBV7-9|TRBD2
CASSLSGTRTADTQYF
TGTGCCAGCAGCTTATCAGGGACTAGGACCGCAGATACGCAGTATTTT
>TRBJ2-2|NA|TRBV7-2|NA
CASRRDRDKLTGELFF
TGTGCCAGCAGAAGAGACCGGGACAAACTCACCGGGGAGCTGTTTTTT
>TRBJ2-1|NA|TRBV3-1/TRBV3-2|NA
CASSSDSSPYNEQFF
TGTGCCAGCAGCTCGGACAGTTCCCCCTACAATGAGCAGTTCTTC
>TRBJ2-5|NA|TRBV7-9|NA
CASSPPGVRETQYF
TGTGCCAGCAGCCCGCCGGGGGTCAGGGAGACCCAGTACTTC
>TRBJ1-5|few|TRBV7-8|NA
CASSARSSQPQHF
TGTGCCAGCAGCGCCCGTTCGAGTCAGCCCCAGCATTTT
>TRBJ1-2|NA|TRBV29-1|NA
CSVPVPSGYTF
TGCAGCGTTCCAGTTCCTTCGGGCTACACCTTC
>TRBJ2-3|NA|TRBV25-1|TRBD1
CASSRDRGTLDTQYF
TGTGCCAGCAGCCGGGACAGGGGTACCTTAGATACGCAGTATTTT
>TRBJ1-2|NA|TRBV6-5|NA
CASSYSSRPGDGYTF
TGTGCCAGCAGTTACTCGTCTCGCCCCGGGGATGGCTACACCTTC
>TRBJ2-3|NA|TRBV5-1|NA
CASSLVTRYTDTQYF
TGCGCCAGCAGCCTGGTGACAAGATACACAGATACGCAGTATTTT
>TRBJ1-6|few|TRBV7-6|NA
CASSLTDLSSYNSPLHF
TGTGCCAGCAGCTTGACAGATCTGAGCTCCTATAATTCACCCCTCCACTTT
>TRBJ2-5|NA|TRBV2|TRBD2
CASNARTSRETQYF
TGTGCCAGCAATGCTAGGACTAGCAGGGAGACCCAGTACTTC